This T cell receptor beta chain was sequenced in a study of T cell responses to AZD1222 COVID-19 vaccine. For this clone: Antigen specificity is unknown.

The CDR3 is 15 residues long. Trimming shortened V by 3 bases and J by 5 bases, and 16 bases separated the two germline ends. Germline values: CDR1 SGHTA, CDR2 FQGNSA. The protocol was immunoSEQ multiplex PCR, while the TCRdb copy is restricted to in-frame clones and leaves out a portion. This table holds 95,000 to 100,000 clones, roughly nine tenths found once. Overall study findings and caveats: CD4 TCRs associated with vaccination spanned spike, dominating at 160-218 and 743-854. The sample set comprised mostly white British donors with more females, and clonal diversity was possibly underestimated.

This clonotype was obtained from an adult in good health. The material was peripheral blood, obtained on day 0 of AZD1222 vaccination. J is TRBJ2-5 and V is TRBV7-2; a possible D gene is TRBD2 (6 bases). The DNA for the CDR3 is TGTGCCAGCAGCTTGGGCTCGACTAGGGTGGAGACCCAGTACTTC. Translation gives CASSLGSTRVETQYF. The full variable domain, with the rest looked up from reference TRBV7-2 and TRBJ2-5, is GAGVSQSPSNKVTEKGKDVELRCDPISGHTALYWYRQSLGQGLEFLIYFQGNSAPDKSGLPSDRFSAERTGGSVSTLTIQRTQQEDSAVYLCASSLGSTRVETQYFGPGTRLLVL.